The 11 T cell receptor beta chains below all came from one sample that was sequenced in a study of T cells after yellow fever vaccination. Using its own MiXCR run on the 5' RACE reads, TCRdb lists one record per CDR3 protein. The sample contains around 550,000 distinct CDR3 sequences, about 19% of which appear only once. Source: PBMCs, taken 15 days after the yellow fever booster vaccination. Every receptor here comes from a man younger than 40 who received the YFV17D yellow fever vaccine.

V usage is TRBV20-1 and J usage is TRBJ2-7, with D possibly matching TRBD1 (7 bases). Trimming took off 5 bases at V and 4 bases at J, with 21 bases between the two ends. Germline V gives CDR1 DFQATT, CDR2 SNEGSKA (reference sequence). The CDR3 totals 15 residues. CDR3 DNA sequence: TGCAGTGCTGGGATGACAGGGAGGATAAGTTACGAGCAGTACTTC. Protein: CSAGMTGRISYEQYF.

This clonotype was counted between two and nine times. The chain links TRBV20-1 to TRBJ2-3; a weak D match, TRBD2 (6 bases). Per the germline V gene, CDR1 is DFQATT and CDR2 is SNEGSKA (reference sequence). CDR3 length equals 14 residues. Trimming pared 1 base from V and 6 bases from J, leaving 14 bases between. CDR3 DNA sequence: TGCAGTGCTAGAGGGACGGACTATTTGGATACGCAGTATTTT. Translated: CSARGTDYLDTQYF.

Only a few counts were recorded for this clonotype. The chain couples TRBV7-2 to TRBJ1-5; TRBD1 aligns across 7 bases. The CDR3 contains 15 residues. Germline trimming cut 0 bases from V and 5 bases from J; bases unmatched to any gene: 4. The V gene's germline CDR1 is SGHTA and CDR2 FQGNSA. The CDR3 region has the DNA TGTGCCAGCAGCTTAGCTTCAGGGGGAGATCAGCCCCAGCATTTT. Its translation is CASSLASGGDQPQHF.

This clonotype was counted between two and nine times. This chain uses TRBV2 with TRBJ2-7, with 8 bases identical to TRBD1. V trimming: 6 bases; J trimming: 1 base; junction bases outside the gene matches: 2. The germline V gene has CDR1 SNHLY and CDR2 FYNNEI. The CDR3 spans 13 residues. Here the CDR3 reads CASRHRGSYEQYF. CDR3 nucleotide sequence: TGTGCCAGCAGACACAGGGGGTCCTACGAGCAGTACTTC.

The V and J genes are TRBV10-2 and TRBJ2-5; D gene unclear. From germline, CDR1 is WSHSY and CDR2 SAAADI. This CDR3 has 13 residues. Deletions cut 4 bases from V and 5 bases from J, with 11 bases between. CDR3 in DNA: TGCGCCAGCAGTGGCACCCTTAGGGAGACCCAGTACTTC. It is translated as CASSGTLRETQYF.

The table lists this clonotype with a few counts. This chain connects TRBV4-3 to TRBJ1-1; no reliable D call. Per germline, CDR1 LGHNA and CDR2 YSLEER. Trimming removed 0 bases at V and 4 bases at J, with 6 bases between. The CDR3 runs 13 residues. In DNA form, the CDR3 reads TGCGCCAGCAGCCAAGATTCCGGCACTGAAGCTTTCTTT. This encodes CASSQDSGTEAFF.

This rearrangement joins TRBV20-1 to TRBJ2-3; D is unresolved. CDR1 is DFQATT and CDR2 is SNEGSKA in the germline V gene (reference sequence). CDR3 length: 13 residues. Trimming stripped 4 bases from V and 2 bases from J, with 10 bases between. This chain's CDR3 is CSANNYATDTQYF. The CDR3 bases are TGCAGTGCTAATAATTACGCCACAGATACGCAGTATTTT.

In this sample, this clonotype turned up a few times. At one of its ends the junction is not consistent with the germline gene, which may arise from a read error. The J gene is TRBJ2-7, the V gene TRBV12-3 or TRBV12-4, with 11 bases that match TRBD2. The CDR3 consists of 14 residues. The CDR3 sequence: CASRLAGGRYEQYF. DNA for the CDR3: TGTGCCAGCAGATTAGCGGGAGGGAGATACGAGCAGTACTTC.

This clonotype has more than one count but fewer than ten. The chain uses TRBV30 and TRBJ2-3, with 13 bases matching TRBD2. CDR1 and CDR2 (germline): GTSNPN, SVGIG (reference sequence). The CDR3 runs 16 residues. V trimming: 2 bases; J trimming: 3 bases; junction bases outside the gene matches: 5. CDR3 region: CAWSPPTSGRTDTQYF. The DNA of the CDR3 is TGTGCCTGGAGTCCCCCGACTAGCGGGAGGACAGATACGCAGTATTTT.

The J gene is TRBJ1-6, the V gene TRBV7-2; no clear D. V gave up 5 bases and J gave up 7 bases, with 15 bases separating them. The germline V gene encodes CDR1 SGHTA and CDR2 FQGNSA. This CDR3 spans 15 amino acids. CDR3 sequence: CASSPDRPSNSPLHF. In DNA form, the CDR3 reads TGTGCCAGCAGCCCCGACCGACCCTCCAATTCACCCCTCCACTTT. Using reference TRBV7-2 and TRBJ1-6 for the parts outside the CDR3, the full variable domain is GAGVSQSPSNKVTEKGKDVELRCDPISGHTALYWYRQSLGQGLEFLIYFQGNSAPDKSGLPSDRFSAERTGGSVSTLTIQRTQQEDSAVYLCASSPDRPSNSPLHFGNGTRLTVT.

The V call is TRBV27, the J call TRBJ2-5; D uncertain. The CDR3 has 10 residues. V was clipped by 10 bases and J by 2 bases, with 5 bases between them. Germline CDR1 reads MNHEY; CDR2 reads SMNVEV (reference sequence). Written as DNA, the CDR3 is TGTGCCATCACGCAAGAGACCCAGTACTTC. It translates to CAITQETQYF.